This T cell receptor (beta chain) comes out of a study of T cell changes during pregnancy in multiple sclerosis. The CDR3 runs 16 residues. V lost 3 bases, J lost 3 bases, and 5 bases stayed unmatched. Per germline, CDR1 SGHRS and CDR2 YFSETQ. TCRdb's copy holds only in-frame clones and misses some; the assay was immunoSEQ multiplex PCR. The sample records about 39,000 clones, about 88% being singletons. The clonotype was recovered from a female donor with multiple sclerosis, enrolled in a pregnancy study. The chain combines TRBV5-1 with TRBJ2-1, with 11 bases fitting TRBD2. This specimen was CD8+ T cells from peripheral blood mononuclear cells, taken in the first trimester of pregnancy. The CDR3: CASSSYTSGGYNEQFF. CDR3 in DNA: TGCGCCAGCAGCTCGTATACTAGCGGGGGCTACAATGAGCAGTTCTTC. Full variable domain (outside the CDR3, taken from reference TRBV5-1 and TRBJ2-1): KAGVTQTPRYLIKTRGQQVTLSCSPISGHRSVSWYQQTPGQGLQFLFEYFSETQRNKGNFPGRFSGRQFSNSRSEMNVSTLELGDSALYLCASSSYTSGGYNEQFFGPGTRLTVL.